This passage covers 27 T cell receptor beta chains from one sample sequenced in a study of T cell repertoires in cytomegalovirus infection (dated by TCRdb to 2018 to 2020). Their specific antigens are unknown. The treatment or condition label, as the study defines it: in vitro stimulation with specific CMV peptide epitopes to enrich CMV-specific T cells. TCRdb shows the sequencer as Illumina HiSeq 1500. Through fastp at Q25 and MiXCR, TCRdb rebuilt clones from the public reads, retaining in-frame beta chains. Entries that share a CDR3 protein sequence are merged under the most common genes and DNA. Here the sample has around 81,000 distinct CDR3 sequences; roughly 39% occur a single time. The leading ten clones occupy more than 80% of the sample. The sample consisted of CD8+ T cells from cultured PBMCs, taken from culture after CMV antigen stimulation. The receptors come from a human donor in good health (CMV status not recorded). Some clones in this sample may be carry-over from other donors' samples.

This chain connects TRBV10-2 to TRBJ2-3; 10 nucleotides align to TRBD2. Germline values: CDR1 WSHSY, CDR2 SAAADI. CDR3 size: 19 residues. J lost 2 bases, V lost 2 bases, and 13 bases had no gene match. CDR3: CASSERRVAGGKPTDTQYF. The CDR3 DNA is TGCGCCAGCAGTGAGAGGAGAGTAGCGGGGGGTAAACCCACAGATACGCAGTATTTT.

The rearrangement links TRBV4-1 to TRBJ1-1; the D gene is possibly TRBD1 (5 bases). From germline, CDR1 is MGHRA and CDR2 YSYEKL. The CDR3 has 13 residues. V lost 0 bases to trimming and J lost 8 bases, with 10 bases between them. The DNA for the CDR3 is TGCGCCAGCAGCCAAGATGGGGGAGTAGAAGCTTTCTTT. Translation gives CASSQDGGVEAFF.

The chain employs TRBV10-3 and TRBJ1-2; no clear D. The CDR3 runs 11 residues. Germline CDR1 reads ENHRY; CDR2 reads SYGVKD. The V end was cut by 4 bases, the J end by 5 bases, with 5 bases between. As DNA, the CDR3 is TGTGCCATCAGTGTAGGATATGGCTACACCTTC. Translating it yields CAISVGYGYTF.

The CDR3 DNA follows: TGTGCCAGCACCCCGGGGGTAGGCCCCCGGACCGAGCAGTACTTC. Encoded protein: CASTPGVGPRTEQYF. The rearrangement links TRBV12-3 or TRBV12-4 to TRBJ2-7; tentative D call: TRBD2 (6 bases). This CDR3 has 15 residues. V was clipped by 7 bases and J by 6 bases, with 22 bases between them.

This chain connects TRBV6-1 to TRBJ2-1; a weak D match, TRBD1 (6 bases). Germline V gene lookup returns CDR1 MNHNS and CDR2 SASEGT. The germline V and J ends were trimmed by 0 bases and 3 bases, with 9 bases remaining between them. The CDR3 loop spans 15 amino acids. CDR3 residues: CASSEATGSYNEQFF. The CDR3 DNA follows: TGTGCCAGCAGTGAAGCGACAGGAAGCTACAATGAGCAGTTCTTC.

The rearrangement joins TRBV2 to TRBJ2-7, with a tentative D call TRBD2 (5 bases). Germline values: CDR1 SNHLY, CDR2 FYNNEI. This CDR3 is built from 16 residues. V was pared by 6 bases and J by 1 base, with 19 bases between. The CDR3 protein is CASSSIGDESSYEQYF. CDR3 coding DNA: TGTGCCAGCAGCTCCATCGGGGATGAATCTTCCTACGAGCAGTACTTC.

The chain has TRBV2 and TRBJ1-2; D gene uncertain. Germline lookup yields CDR1 SNHLY and CDR2 FYNNEI. This CDR3 comprises 13 residues. DNA for the CDR3: TGTTGCCAGAATCGGGTTGCTAACTATGGCTACACCTTC. Translated, it gives CCQNRVANYGYTF.

This sequence joins TRBV6-5 and TRBJ1-4, with D uncertain. Trimming removed 7 bases at V and 3 bases at J, with 9 bases between. Germline CDR1 and CDR2: MNHEY and SVGAGI. The CDR3 has 13 amino acids. This chain's CDR3 is CASTSGPNEKLFF. The DNA for the CDR3 is TGTGCCAGCACCTCCGGGCCTAATGAAAAACTGTTTTTT.

The V gene is TRBV7-2, the J gene TRBJ2-2; tentative D call: TRBD1 (5 bases). The germline V gene encodes CDR1 SGHTA and CDR2 FQGNSA. Trimming cost V 3 bases and J 5 bases, with 13 bases left between them. The CDR3 spans 15 residues. CDR3 loop: CASSFVQGGTGELFF. The CDR3 coding sequence is TGTGCCAGCAGCTTCGTCCAGGGCGGTACCGGGGAGCTGTTTTTT.

Comments on this clonotype: Sequence at one end of the junction differs from germline and may be a read error. The V call is TRBV7-7, the J call TRBJ2-5, with a tentative D call TRBD2 (6 bases). The CDR3 totals 18 residues. CDR1 and CDR2 (germline): SSHAT, FNYEAQ (reference sequence). The CDR3: CASSPGVRPAVFKETQYF. CDR3 DNA sequence: TGTGCTAGCAGCCCGGGGGTTCGGCCGGCAGTTTTTAAAGAGACCCAGTACTTC.

The chain is built from TRBV7-6 and TRBJ2-1; tentative D call: TRBD1 (6 bases). The V end was cut by 2 bases, the J end by 2 bases, with 7 bases between. Germline V gene data show CDR1 as SGHVS and CDR2 as FNYEAQ. This CDR3 has 14 amino acids. The CDR3 protein is CASSLRGTYNEQFF. In nucleotides, the CDR3 is TGTGCCAGCAGCTTAAGGGGGACCTACAATGAGCAGTTCTTC.

On this clonotype itself: The junction does not match germline at one end; this may be a read error. This sequence joins TRBV4-1 and TRBJ2-1, with 9 bases lining up with TRBD2. The germline V gene has CDR1 MGHRA and CDR2 YSYEKL. The CDR3 consists of 16 residues. CDR3 sequence reads: CASSQELTSGHNEQFF. The CDR3 DNA reads as TGTGCCAGCAGCCAAGAACTGACTAGCGGACACAATGAGCAGTTCTTC.

This clonotype has just one count. The chain carries TRBV7-4 and TRBJ2-7, with D perhaps matching TRBD1 (5 bases). The CDR3 is 13 amino acids. Germline lookup yields CDR1 SGHVT and CDR2 SQSDAQ. The V gene lost 6 bases and the J gene lost 0 bases, with 9 bases spanning the gap. The CDR3 reads CASSETASYEQYF. CDR3 bases: TGTGCCAGCAGTGAGACAGCCTCCTACGAGCAGTACTTC.

This clonotype occurred a few times. The V and J genes are TRBV20-1 and TRBJ1-2; D gene uncertain. Trimming cost V 3 bases and J 1 base, with 15 bases left between them. This CDR3 region has 15 residues. Germline loops: CDR1 DFQATT, CDR2 SNEGSKA (reference sequence). The CDR3 sequence: CSASRPDVLNYGYTF. In DNA form, the CDR3 reads TGCAGTGCTAGTAGGCCGGACGTGCTTAACTATGGCTACACCTTC.

In this sample, this clonotype turned up a few times. The CDR3 protein is CASSGAYGALHF. For the CDR3, the DNA is TGTGCCAGCAGCGGAGCCTACGGGGCCCTCCACTTT. J is TRBJ1-6 and V is TRBV7-3; no clear D. The CDR3 extends over 12 amino acids. Trimming removed 5 bases at V and 14 bases at J, with 13 bases between. Germline V CDR1 and CDR2: SGHTA, FQGTGA.

This clonotype was recorded many times. The chain recombines TRBV19 with TRBJ1-3; D not resolved. The CDR3 runs to 15 residues. CDR1 and CDR2 (germline): LNHDA, SQIVND (reference sequence). Between the trimmed V and J ends, which lost 5 bases and 0 bases, there was a span of 11 bases. CDR3 residues: CASSADMSSGNTIYF. CDR3 in DNA: TGTGCCAGTAGTGCGGATATGAGCTCTGGAAACACCATATATTTT.

V gene TRBV29-1 combines with J gene TRBJ1-2; D remains unclear. V dropped 3 bases and J dropped 7 bases, with 9 bases sitting between them. This CDR3 is 11 amino acids long. CDR1 and CDR2 from the germline V gene are SQVTM and ANQGSEA. The CDR3 DNA is TGCAGCGTTGACACAAGGTTTGGCTACACCTTC. Its protein is CSVDTRFGYTF.

Of note for this clonotype: A much larger clone is a single base away; this may be a read error. This sequence joins TRBV7-2 and TRBJ2-1; D unresolved. The CDR3 covers 12 residues. The V gene's germline CDR1 is SGHTA and CDR2 FQGNSA. Written as DNA, the CDR3 is TGTGCCAGCAACTTACCCATTAATGAGCAGTTCTTC. Translating gives CASNLPINEQFF.

The V gene is TRBV5-8, the J gene TRBJ2-7; no clear D gene. This CDR3 has 15 amino acids. V was trimmed by 0 bases and J by 6 bases, leaving 16 bases between them. Germline-derived CDR1 and CDR2 are SGHTS and YDEGEE. The CDR3: CASSLVKGKDGEQYF. For the CDR3, the DNA is TGTGCCAGCAGCTTGGTTAAGGGTAAGGACGGCGAGCAGTACTTC.

The V call is TRBV6-8, the J call TRBJ1-2, with TRBD1 as a possible D gene (5 bases). Germline V gene data show CDR1 as MNHGY and CDR2 as SAAAGT. The CDR3 sequence is 13 residues long. Trimming cost V 7 bases and J 5 bases, with 14 bases left between them. As DNA, the CDR3 is TGTGCCAGCACTCCGGACAAGGGGTATGGCTACACCTTC. Amino acids: CASTPDKGYGYTF.

This clonotype appeared a single time. The CDR3 spells CASSREVGQNTGELFF. The CDR3 bases are TGCGCCAGCAGCCGAGAAGTAGGACAGAACACCGGGGAGCTGTTTTTT. The V and J genes are TRBV4-1 and TRBJ2-2, with a possible D match to TRBD1 (5 bases). Germline loops: CDR1 MGHRA, CDR2 YSYEKL. The germline V and J ends were trimmed by 4 bases and 1 base, with 13 bases remaining between them. This CDR3 has 16 residues.

V gene TRBV7-6 combines with J gene TRBJ2-1, with a tentative D call TRBD2 (6 bases). With 0 bases removed from V and 0 bases from J, the gap between germline ends came to 9 bases. The CDR3 covers 16 residues. Germline V gene data show CDR1 as SGHVS and CDR2 as FNYEAQ. This CDR3 reads CASSLATGSSYNEQFF. CDR3 DNA: TGTGCCAGCAGCTTAGCAACCGGGAGCTCCTACAATGAGCAGTTCTTC.

The gene calls are TRBV5-6 and TRBJ2-3; 9 bases are a match to TRBD1. The germline gives CDR1 SGHDT, CDR2 YYEEEE. The V gene end was trimmed by 2 bases and the J gene end by 4 bases; junction bases not matched to a gene: 5. The CDR3 consists of 15 residues. The CDR3 sequence is CASSLQGARADTQYF. The DNA of the CDR3 is TGTGCCAGCAGCTTACAGGGGGCTAGGGCAGATACGCAGTATTTT.

The V call is TRBV29-1, the J call TRBJ2-7; the match to TRBD1 covers 9 bases. Germline CDR1 reads SQVTM; CDR2 reads ANQGSEA. The V gene end was trimmed by 0 bases and the J gene end by 3 bases; junction bases not matched to a gene: 9. CDR3 size: 16 residues. CDR3 coding DNA: TGCAGCGTTGAAGATCATAGGACAGGGGAGGACTACGAGCAGTACTTC. It encodes CSVEDHRTGEDYEQYF.

The chain employs TRBV3-1 and TRBJ1-5; no clear D. Looked up from germline, CDR1 is LGHDT and CDR2 is YNNKEL (reference sequence). The V end lost 1 base, the J end lost 9 bases, and 16 bases lay between the germline ends. This CDR3 region has 15 residues. The CDR3 region is CASSQAGRSIWPQHF. The CDR3 region has the DNA TGTGCCAGCAGCCAAGCCGGGAGATCAATATGGCCCCAGCATTTT.

This clonotype was counted between two and nine times. The chain uses TRBV20-1 and TRBJ1-1; D perhaps matches TRBD1 (6 bases). Germline CDR1 is DFQATT and CDR2 is SNEGSKA (reference sequence). The ends were cut back, 0 bases at V and 1 base at J, with 18 bases in the middle. The CDR3 is 17 residues long. CDR3 loop: CSARDLWSQGPNTEAFF. The CDR3 DNA follows: TGCAGTGCTAGAGATCTATGGTCACAGGGACCGAACACTGAAGCTTTCTTT.

This clonotype was detected only a few times. The DNA is left out, because the CDR3 cannot be placed on it with certainty; the CDR3 is given as TCRdb lists it. The chain couples TRBV7-6 to TRBJ2-3; the listed D gene, TRBD1, was not tested against the DNA. Germline CDR1 reads SGHVS; CDR2 reads FNYEAQ. The CDR3 is 16 residues long, ends included. This CDR3 reads CASSLVSGQGADTQYF.